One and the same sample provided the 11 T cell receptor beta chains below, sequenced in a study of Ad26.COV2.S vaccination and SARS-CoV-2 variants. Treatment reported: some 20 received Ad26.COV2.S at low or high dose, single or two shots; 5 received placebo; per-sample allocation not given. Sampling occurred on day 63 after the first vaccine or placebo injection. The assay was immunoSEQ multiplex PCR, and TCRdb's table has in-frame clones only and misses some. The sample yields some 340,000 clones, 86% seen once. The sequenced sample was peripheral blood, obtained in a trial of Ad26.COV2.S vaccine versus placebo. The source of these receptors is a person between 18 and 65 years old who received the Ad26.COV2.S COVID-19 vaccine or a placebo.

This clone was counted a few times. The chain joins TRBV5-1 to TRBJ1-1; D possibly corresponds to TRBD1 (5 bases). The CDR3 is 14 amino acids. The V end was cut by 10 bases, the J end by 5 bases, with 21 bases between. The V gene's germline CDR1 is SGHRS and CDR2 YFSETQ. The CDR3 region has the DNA TGCGCCTCCGGGGGAGGAACTAGCGGGACTGAAGCTTTCTTT. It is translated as CASGGGTSGTEAFF.

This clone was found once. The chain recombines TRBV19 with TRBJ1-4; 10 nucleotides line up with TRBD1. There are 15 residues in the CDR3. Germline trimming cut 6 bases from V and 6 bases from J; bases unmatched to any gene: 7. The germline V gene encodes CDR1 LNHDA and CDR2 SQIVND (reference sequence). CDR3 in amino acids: CASSTGGTGDEKLFF. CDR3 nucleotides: TGTGCCAGTAGCACCGGCGGGACAGGGGATGAAAAACTGTTTTTT.

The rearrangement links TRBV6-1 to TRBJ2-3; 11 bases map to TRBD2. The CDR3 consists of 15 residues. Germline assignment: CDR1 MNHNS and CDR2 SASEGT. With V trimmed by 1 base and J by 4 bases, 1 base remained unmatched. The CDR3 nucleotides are TGTGCCAGCAGTGAAGTTAGCGGGGGGGCAGATACGCAGTATTTT. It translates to CASSEVSGGADTQYF.

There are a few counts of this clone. The CDR3 here is CASSYGGQPYNEQFF. DNA of the CDR3: TGTGCCAGCAGTTACGGGGGACAGCCTTACAATGAGCAGTTCTTC. This chain uses TRBV6-5 with TRBJ2-1, with 7 bases that match TRBD1. CDR3 length: 15 amino acids. The ends lost 2 bases at V and 4 bases at J; junction bases unmatched: 5. The germline V gene has CDR1 MNHEY and CDR2 SVGAGI.

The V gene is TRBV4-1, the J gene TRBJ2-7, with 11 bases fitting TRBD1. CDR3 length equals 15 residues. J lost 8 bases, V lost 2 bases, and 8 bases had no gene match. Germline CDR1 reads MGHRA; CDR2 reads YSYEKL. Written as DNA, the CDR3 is TGCGCCAGCAGCCAAATGGACAGGGGGCTCTTCCAGCAGTACTTC. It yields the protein CASSQMDRGLFQQYF.

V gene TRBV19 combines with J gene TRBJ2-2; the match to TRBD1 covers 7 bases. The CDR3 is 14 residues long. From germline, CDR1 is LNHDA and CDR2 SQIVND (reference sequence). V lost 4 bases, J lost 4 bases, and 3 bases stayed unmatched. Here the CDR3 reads CASSKKGATGELFF. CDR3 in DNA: TGTGCCAGTAGTAAAAAGGGGGCCACCGGGGAGCTGTTTTTT.

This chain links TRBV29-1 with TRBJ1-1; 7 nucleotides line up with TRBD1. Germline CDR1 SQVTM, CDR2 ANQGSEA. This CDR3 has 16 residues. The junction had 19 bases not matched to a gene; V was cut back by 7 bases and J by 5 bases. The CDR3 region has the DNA TGCAGCGCCGTTAATGCCCAGGAGGGGGCCGGGACTGAAGCTTTCTTT. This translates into CSAVNAQEGAGTEAFF.

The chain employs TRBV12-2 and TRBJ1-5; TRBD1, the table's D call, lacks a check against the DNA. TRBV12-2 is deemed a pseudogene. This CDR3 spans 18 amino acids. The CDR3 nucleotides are TGTGCAAGTCGCTTACAGGCACAGGCCTTTTGGAGCAATCAGCCCCAGCATTTT. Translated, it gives CASRLQAQAFWSNQPQHF.

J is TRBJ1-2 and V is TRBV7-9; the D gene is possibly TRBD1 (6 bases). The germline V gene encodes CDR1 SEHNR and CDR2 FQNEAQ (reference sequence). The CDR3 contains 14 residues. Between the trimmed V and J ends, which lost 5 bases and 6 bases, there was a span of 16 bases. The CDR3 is CASSAETGWDGYTF. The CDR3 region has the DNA TGTGCCAGCAGCGCCGAAACAGGGTGGGATGGCTACACCTTC.

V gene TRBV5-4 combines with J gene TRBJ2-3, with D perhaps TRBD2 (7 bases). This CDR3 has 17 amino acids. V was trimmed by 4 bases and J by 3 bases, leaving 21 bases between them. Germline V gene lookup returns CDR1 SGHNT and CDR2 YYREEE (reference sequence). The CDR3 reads CASSPQAGGLPTDTQYF. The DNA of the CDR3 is TGTGCCAGCAGCCCCCAGGCCGGGGGGCTACCGACAGATACGCAGTATTTT. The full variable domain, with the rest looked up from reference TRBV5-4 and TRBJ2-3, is ETGVTQSPTHLIKTRGQQVTLRCSSQSGHNTVSWYQQALGQGPQFIFQYYREEENGRGNFPPRFSGLQFPNYSSELNVNALELDDSALYLCASSPQAGGLPTDTQYFGPGTRLTVL.

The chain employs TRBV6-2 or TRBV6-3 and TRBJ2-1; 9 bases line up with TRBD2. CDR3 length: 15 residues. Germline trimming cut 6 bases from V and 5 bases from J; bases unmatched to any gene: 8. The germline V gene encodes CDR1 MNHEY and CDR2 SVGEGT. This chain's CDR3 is CASSLWVAGDNEQFF. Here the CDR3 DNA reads TGTGCCAGCAGCCTGTGGGTAGCGGGGGACAATGAGCAGTTCTTC.